These 20 T cell receptor beta chains share one sample of origin, sequenced in a study of cytomegalovirus exposure and HLA in healthy donors. The table came from immunoSEQ multiplex PCR; TCRdb's copy has only in-frame clones and leaves some out. This repertoire shows 100,000 to 150,000 clones, 75% to 90% found once; its top ten account for around 1.1%. Sequencing used PBMCs. The receptors originated from a woman aged 18-30 years in good health and CMV-seronegative.

The chain is built from TRBV6-6 and TRBJ2-7; no definite D call. Trimming took 0 bases from V and 4 from J, leaving 7 bases between them. This CDR3 contains 13 residues. Germline loops: CDR1 MNHNY, CDR2 SVGAGI (reference sequence). CDR3 in amino acids: CASSYSTEYEQYF. Here the CDR3 DNA reads TGTGCCAGCAGTTACTCGACGGAGTACGAGCAGTACTTC.

The chain joins TRBV11-3 to TRBJ2-7; tentative D call: TRBD2 (5 bases). Germline CDR1 and CDR2: SGHNT and YENEEA. The CDR3 is made up of 14 amino acids. V was shortened by 5 bases and J by 2 bases, with 13 bases between the two germline ends. CDR3 amino acids: CASSPRGETYEQYF. The CDR3 DNA sequence: TGTGCCAGCAGCCCCCGGGGAGAGACCTACGAGCAGTACTTC.

CDR3 coding DNA: TGTGCCAGCAGCTCGCGGGGGGCTGGCACAGATACGCAGTATTTT. Amino acids: CASSSRGAGTDTQYF. The rearrangement uses TRBV5-4 and TRBJ2-3; 8 bases align to TRBD2. The junction had 4 bases not matched to a gene; V was cut back by 3 bases and J by 1 base. Germline V gives CDR1 SGHNT, CDR2 YYREEE (reference sequence). The CDR3 loop spans 15 amino acids.

CDR3 in amino acids: CASSSGGNRGEQYF. The CDR3 DNA is TGTGCCAGCAGCTCCGGGGGAAATCGGGGCGAGCAGTACTTC. This chain connects TRBV7-2 to TRBJ2-7; perhaps TRBD2 as D (6 bases). CDR1 is SGHTA and CDR2 is FQGNSA in the germline V gene. Trimming took 4 bases from V and 6 from J, leaving 16 bases between them. The CDR3 totals 14 residues. The full variable domain, with the rest looked up from reference TRBV7-2 and TRBJ2-7, is GAGVSQSPSNKVTEKGKDVELRCDPISGHTALYWYRQSLGQGLEFLIYFQGNSAPDKSGLPSDRFSAERTGGSVSTLTIQRTQQEDSAVYLCASSSGGNRGEQYFGPGTRLTVT.

V is TRBV7-7 and J is TRBJ2-1; the match to TRBD2 covers 12 bases. Germline V gene lookup returns CDR1 SSHAT and CDR2 FNYEAQ (reference sequence). CDR3 length: 18 amino acids. J lost 6 bases, V lost 5 bases, and 14 bases had no gene match. CDR3 sequence: CASSPSPNPSGGGNEQFF. CDR3 DNA: TGTGCCAGCAGCCCCTCCCCTAATCCTAGCGGGGGGGGCAATGAGCAGTTCTTC.

This sequence joins TRBV28 and TRBJ2-7; 10 bases fit TRBD1. The CDR3 extends over 16 amino acids. In germline, CDR1 is MDHEN, CDR2 SYDVKM. The V and J ends lost 6 bases and 0 bases, in that order; junction bases with no gene match: 8. In nucleotides, the CDR3 is TGTGCCAGCAGCTCTCCGGGACAGGGGATCTCCTACGAGCAGTACTTC. It yields the protein CASSSPGQGISYEQYF.

The chain recombines TRBV7-9 with TRBJ2-7; 7 bases are a match to TRBD1. CDR3 length: 15 residues. The J segment lost 2 bases and the V segment lost 5 bases, leaving 9 bases of the junction unmatched. From germline, CDR1 is SEHNR and CDR2 FQNEAQ (reference sequence). CDR3 DNA: TGTGCCAGCAGCGAGACGGGACAGACAACCTACGAGCAGTACTTC. Protein product: CASSETGQTTYEQYF.

The chain has TRBV2 and TRBJ2-2, with D maybe TRBD2 (5 bases). Germline assignment: CDR1 SNHLY and CDR2 FYNNEI. The CDR3 sequence is 16 residues long. The germline V and J ends were trimmed by 0 bases and 3 bases, with 11 bases remaining between them. Here the CDR3 reads CASSEAFGGDTGELFF. CDR3 bases: TGTGCCAGCAGTGAAGCCTTTGGAGGCGACACCGGGGAGCTGTTTTTT.

The rearrangement links TRBV30 to TRBJ1-1; TRBD1 agrees at 8 bases. V was pared by 3 bases and J by 5 bases, with 8 bases of the junction left unmatched. The CDR3 has 14 amino acids. Germline V CDR1 and CDR2: GTSNPN, SVGIG (reference sequence). CDR3: CAWRVTGQGTEAFF. For the CDR3, the DNA is TGTGCCTGGAGGGTCACAGGACAGGGTACTGAAGCTTTCTTT.

J is TRBJ1-1 and V is TRBV6-5; D not resolved. This CDR3 contains 11 residues. Per germline, CDR1 MNHEY and CDR2 SVGAGI. V was clipped by 3 bases and J by 11 bases, with 10 bases between them. The CDR3 coding sequence is TGTGCCAGCAGTTATGGGTACGGGGCTTTCTTT. Its protein product is CASSYGYGAFF.

This clone appeared once. The chain has TRBV19 and TRBJ1-1; unclear D gene. The germline V and J ends were trimmed by 3 bases and 0 bases, with 8 bases remaining between them. Germline CDR1 and CDR2: LNHDA and SQIVND (reference sequence). The CDR3 spans 14 residues. CDR3 nucleotide sequence: TGTGCCAGTAGTATGGTCAGTCTGAACACTGAAGCTTTCTTT. It codes for CASSMVSLNTEAFF.

The rearrangement joins TRBV29-1 to TRBJ1-1; 8 nucleotides agree with TRBD1. Per the germline V gene, CDR1 is SQVTM and CDR2 is ANQGSEA. This CDR3 spans 14 amino acids. V dropped 5 bases and J dropped 4; count of bases not matched to a gene: 9. CDR3 loop: CSVLEQGASTEAFF. The DNA of the CDR3 is TGCAGCGTTCTAGAGCAGGGGGCGTCCACTGAAGCTTTCTTT.

The table lists this clone with a count of one. This chain uses TRBV5-6 with TRBJ2-7; 11 bases map to TRBD2. Germline CDR1 SGHDT, CDR2 YYEEEE. J lost 3 bases, V lost 5 bases, and 10 bases had no gene match. This CDR3 has 16 amino acids. In DNA form, the CDR3 reads TGTGCCAGCAGGACCGGGACTAGCGGCCATTACTACGAGCAGTACTTC. Translation gives CASRTGTSGHYYEQYF.

Only one count was recorded for this clone. J is TRBJ1-5 and V is TRBV27; the D gene is possibly TRBD1 (5 bases). The CDR3 is 15 amino acids. Germline assignment: CDR1 MNHEY and CDR2 SMNVEV (reference sequence). Trimming shortened V by 5 bases and J by 11 bases, and 22 bases separated the two germline ends. The CDR3 loop reads CASSPTSNRNPTQHF. The CDR3 coding sequence is TGTGCCAGCAGTCCCACCTCGAACAGGAACCCCACCCAGCATTTT.

The chain links TRBV2 to TRBJ2-7, with TRBD2 matching 11 bases. Germline V gene sequence: CDR1 SNHLY, CDR2 FYNNEI. J gave up 2 bases and V 2 bases, and 5 bases lay outside the gene matches. This CDR3 contains 16 residues. CDR3 region: CASSEPSGGLTYEQYV. Written as DNA, the CDR3 is TGTGCCAGCAGTGAACCTAGCGGGGGGTTAACCTACGAGCAGTACGTC.

The genes are TRBV6-5 and TRBJ1-2, with TRBD1 matching 7 bases. This CDR3 spans 14 amino acids. Trimming at V came to 2 bases and at J to 8 bases, leaving 8 bases not matched to a gene. In germline, CDR1 is MNHEY, CDR2 SVGAGI. Here the CDR3 reads CASSYGTVLGGYTF. CDR3 sequence (DNA): TGTGCCAGCAGTTACGGGACAGTCCTGGGAGGCTACACCTTC.

This clone was seen once. This chain uses TRBV7-8 with TRBJ1-1; no clear D. This CDR3 spans 14 amino acids. V lost 1 base, J lost 8 bases, and 14 bases lay in between. The germline V gene has CDR1 SGHVS and CDR2 FQNEAQ. The CDR3 region is CASSLVLTPREAFF. DNA for the CDR3: TGTGCCAGCAGCTTAGTCCTCACACCTCGCGAAGCTTTCTTT. The full variable domain, completed using reference TRBV7-8 and TRBJ1-1, is GAGVSQSPRYKVAKRGQDVALRCDPISGHVSLFWYQQALGQGPEFLTYFQNEAQLDKSGLPSDRFFAERPEGSVSTLKIQRTQQEDSAVYLCASSLVLTPREAFFGQGTRLTVV.

DNA for the CDR3: TGTGCCAGCAGCCGCGCACTACTAGCGGGGGGAGGGGAGACCCAGTACTTC. It specifies CASSRALLAGGGETQYF. The chain couples TRBV27 to TRBJ2-5; 12 nucleotides match TRBD2. Germline-derived CDR1 and CDR2 are MNHEY and SMNVEV (reference sequence). The CDR3 is made up of 17 amino acids. The ends lost 6 bases at V and 5 bases at J; junction bases unmatched: 13.

This chain connects TRBV9 to TRBJ2-5; D is ambiguous. In germline, CDR1 is SGDLS, CDR2 YYNGEE. Trimming took off 2 bases at V and 3 bases at J, with 14 bases between the two ends. The CDR3 has 15 residues. The CDR3 protein is CASSVNWAAEETQYF. CDR3 DNA sequence: TGTGCCAGCAGCGTTAATTGGGCAGCCGAAGAGACCCAGTACTTC. The full variable domain, completed using reference TRBV9 and TRBJ2-5, is DSGVTQTPKHLITATGQRVTLRCSPRSGDLSVYWYQQSLDQGLQFLIQYYNGEERAKGNILERFSAQQFPDLHSELNLSSLELGDSALYFCASSVNWAAEETQYFGPGTRLLVL.

V gene TRBV2 combines with J gene TRBJ2-7; TRBD1 agrees at 9 bases. This CDR3 is built from 14 residues. Trimming removed 6 bases from V and 2 bases from J; junction bases left unmatched: 5. Germline V CDR1 and CDR2: SNHLY, FYNNEI. The CDR3 spells CASSAGTGTYEQYV. The CDR3 DNA sequence: TGTGCCAGCAGCGCCGGGACAGGGACCTACGAGCAGTACGTC.